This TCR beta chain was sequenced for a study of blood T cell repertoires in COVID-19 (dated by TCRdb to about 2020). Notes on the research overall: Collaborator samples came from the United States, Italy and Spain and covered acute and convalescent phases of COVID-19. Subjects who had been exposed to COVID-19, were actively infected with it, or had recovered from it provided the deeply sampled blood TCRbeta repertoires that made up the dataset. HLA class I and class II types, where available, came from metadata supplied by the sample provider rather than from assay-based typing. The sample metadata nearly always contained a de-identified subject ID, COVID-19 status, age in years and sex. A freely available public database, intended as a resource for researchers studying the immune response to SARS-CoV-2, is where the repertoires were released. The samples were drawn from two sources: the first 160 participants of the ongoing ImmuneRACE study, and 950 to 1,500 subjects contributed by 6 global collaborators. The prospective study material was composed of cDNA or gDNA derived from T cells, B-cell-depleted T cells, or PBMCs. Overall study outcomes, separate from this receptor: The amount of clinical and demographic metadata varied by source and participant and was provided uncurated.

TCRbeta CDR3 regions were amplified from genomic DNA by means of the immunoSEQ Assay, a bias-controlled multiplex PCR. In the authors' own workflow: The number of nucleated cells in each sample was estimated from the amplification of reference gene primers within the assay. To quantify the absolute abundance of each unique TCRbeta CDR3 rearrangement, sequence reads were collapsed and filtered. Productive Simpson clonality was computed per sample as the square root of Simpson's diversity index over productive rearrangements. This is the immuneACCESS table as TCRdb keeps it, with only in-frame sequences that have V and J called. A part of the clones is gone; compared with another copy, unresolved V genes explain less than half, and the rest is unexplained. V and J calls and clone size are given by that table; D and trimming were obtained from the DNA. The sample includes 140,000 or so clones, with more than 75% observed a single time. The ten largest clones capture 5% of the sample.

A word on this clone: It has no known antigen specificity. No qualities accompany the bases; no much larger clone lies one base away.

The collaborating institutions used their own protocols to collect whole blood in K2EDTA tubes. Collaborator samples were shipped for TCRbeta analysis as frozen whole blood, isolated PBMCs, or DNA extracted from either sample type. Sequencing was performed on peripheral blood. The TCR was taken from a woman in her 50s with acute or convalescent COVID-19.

CDR3 reads: CASSLSTSGGVSGELFF. The base sequence is TGTGCCAGCAGTTTATCTACTAGCGGGGGTGTAAGCGGGGAGCTGTTTTTT. The rearrangement joined TRBV27 to TRBJ2-2; the central 11 bases match TRBD2. Per the germline V gene (reference sequence), MNHEY is the CDR1 and SMNVEV is the CDR2. From cysteine to phenylalanine, the CDR3 is 17 amino acids long. Kept here is only the CDR3 DNA, which spans 51 bases and is read in frame from base 1. V trim: 0 bases; J trim: 7 bases; unmatched bases: 7.